This T cell receptor beta chain stems from a study of blood T cell repertoires in COVID-19. Across the study: The United States, Italy and Spain were the sources of the acute and convalescent COVID-19 samples. Sources were T cells, B-cell-depleted T cells, or PBMCs; the material itself was cDNA or gDNA.

As originally analysed: Reference gene primer amplification gave nucleated cell count estimates. The repertoire was sequenced with immunoSEQ multiplex PCR; TCRdb's copy has only in-frame clones and lacks some. The V and J calls and clone size are taken from that table; D and trimming were inferred from the DNA. The profile shows a few hundred thousand clones, around 91% of them singletons. The sequence came from a woman aged 60-75 years with acute or convalescent COVID-19. The material sequenced was peripheral blood.

CDR3 loop: CASSRGTGETGELFF. The CDR3 DNA reads as TGCGCCAGCAGCCGAGGGACAGGGGAAACCGGGGAGCTGTTTTTT. The V gene is TRBV5-1, the J gene TRBJ2-2; 10 bases agree with TRBD1. CDR1 SGHRS and CDR2 YFSETQ come from the germline V gene. This CDR3 is built from 15 residues. Unmatched junction bases numbered 5, after V lost 4 bases and J lost 5 bases.